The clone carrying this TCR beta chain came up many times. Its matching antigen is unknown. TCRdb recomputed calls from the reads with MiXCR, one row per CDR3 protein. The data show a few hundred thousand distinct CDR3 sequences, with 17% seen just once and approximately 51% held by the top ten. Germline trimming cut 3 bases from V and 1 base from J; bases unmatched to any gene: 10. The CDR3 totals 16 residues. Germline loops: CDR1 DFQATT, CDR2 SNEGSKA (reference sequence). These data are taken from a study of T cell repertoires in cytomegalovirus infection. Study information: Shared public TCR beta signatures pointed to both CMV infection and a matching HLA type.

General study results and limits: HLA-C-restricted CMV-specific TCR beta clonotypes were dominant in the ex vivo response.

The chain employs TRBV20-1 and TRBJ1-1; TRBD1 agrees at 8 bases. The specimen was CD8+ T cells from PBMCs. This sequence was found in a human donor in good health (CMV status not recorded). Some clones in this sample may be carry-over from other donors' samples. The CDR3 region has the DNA TGCAGTGCTAGTATCGCCCCGGGACAGGCGAACACTGAAGCTTTCTTT. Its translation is CSASIAPGQANTEAFF.